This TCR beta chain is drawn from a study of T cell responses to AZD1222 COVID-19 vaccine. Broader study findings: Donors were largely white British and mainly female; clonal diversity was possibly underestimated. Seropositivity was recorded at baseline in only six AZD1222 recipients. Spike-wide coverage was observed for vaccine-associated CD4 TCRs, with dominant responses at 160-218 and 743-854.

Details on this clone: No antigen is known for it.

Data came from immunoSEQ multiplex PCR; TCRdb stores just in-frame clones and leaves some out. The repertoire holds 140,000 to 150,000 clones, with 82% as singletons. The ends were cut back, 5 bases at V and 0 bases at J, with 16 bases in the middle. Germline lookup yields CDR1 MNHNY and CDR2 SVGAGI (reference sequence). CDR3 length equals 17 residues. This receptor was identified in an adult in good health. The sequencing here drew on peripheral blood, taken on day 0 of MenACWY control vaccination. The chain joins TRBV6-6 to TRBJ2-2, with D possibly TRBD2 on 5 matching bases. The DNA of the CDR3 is TGTGCCAGCAGTCCTACCGGGAACGGCGCGAACACCGGGGAGCTGTTTTTT. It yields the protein CASSPTGNGANTGELFF.